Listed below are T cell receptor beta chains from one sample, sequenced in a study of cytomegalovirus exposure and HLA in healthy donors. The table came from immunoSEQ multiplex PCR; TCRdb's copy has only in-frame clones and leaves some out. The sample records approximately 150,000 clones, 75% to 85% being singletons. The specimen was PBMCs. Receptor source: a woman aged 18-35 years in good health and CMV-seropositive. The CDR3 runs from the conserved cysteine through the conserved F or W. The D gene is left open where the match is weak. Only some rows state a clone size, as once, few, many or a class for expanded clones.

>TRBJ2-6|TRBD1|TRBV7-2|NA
CASSFGGQRANVLTF
TGTGCCAGCAGCTTTGGGGGACAGAGGGCCAACGTCCTGACTTTC
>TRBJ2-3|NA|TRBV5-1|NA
CASSWALATDTQYF
TGCGCCAGCAGCTGGGCCCTAGCCACGGATACGCAGTATTTT
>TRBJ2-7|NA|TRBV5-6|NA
CASSLNRAYEQYF
TGTGCCAGCAGCTTGAACAGGGCCTACGAGCAGTACTTC
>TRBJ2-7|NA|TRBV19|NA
CASSDPRGSRSYEQYF
TGTGCCAGTAGCGACCCACGGGGGTCGAGGTCCTACGAGCAGTACTTC
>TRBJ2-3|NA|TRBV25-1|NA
CASSEGGYTQYF
TGTGCCAGCAGTGAAGGAGGCTATACGCAGTATTTT
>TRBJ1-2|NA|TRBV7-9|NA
CASSSPYGYTF
TGTGCCAGCAGCTCTCCCTATGGCTACACCTTC
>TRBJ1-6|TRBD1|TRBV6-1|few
CASRTGENSPLHF
TGTGCCAGCAGGACAGGGGAAAATTCACCCCTCCACTTT
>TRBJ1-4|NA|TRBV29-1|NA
CSVADQGEKLFF
TGCAGCGTTGCCGACCAGGGGGAAAAACTGTTTTTT
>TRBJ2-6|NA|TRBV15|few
CATSRESSVSGANVLTF
TGTGCCACCAGCAGAGAAAGCTCCGTCTCTGGGGCCAACGTCCTGACTTTC
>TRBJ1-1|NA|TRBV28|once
CASSLGQENTEAFF
TGTGCCAGCAGTTTGGGACAAGAAAACACTGAAGCTTTCTTT
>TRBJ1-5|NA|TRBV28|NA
CASSRPWENNRNQPQHF
TGTGCCAGCAGTCGCCCGTGGGAGAACAACCGCAATCAGCCCCAGCATTTT
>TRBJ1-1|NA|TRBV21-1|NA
CASTPGGNTEAFF
TGTGCCAGCACCCCGGGAGGTAACACTGAAGCTTTCTTT
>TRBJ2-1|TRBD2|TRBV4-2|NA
CASSQDSLLSGGTYEQFF
TGTGCCAGCAGCCAAGATTCCCTCCTTAGCGGGGGGACCTATGAGCAGTTCTTC
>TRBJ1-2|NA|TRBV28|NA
CASSLFEGDANYGYTF
TGTGCCAGCAGTTTATTTGAGGGCGACGCTAACTATGGCTACACCTTC
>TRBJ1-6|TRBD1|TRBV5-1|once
CASSSGQVLDSPLHF
TGCGCCAGCAGCTCCGGACAGGTTTTGGATTCACCCCTCCACTTT
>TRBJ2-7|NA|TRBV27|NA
CASRSSYEQYF
TGTGCCAGCCGGTCATCATACGAGCAGTACTTC
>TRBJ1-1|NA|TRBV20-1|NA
CSARDSPKAFF
TGCAGTGCTAGAGATAGTCCGAAAGCTTTCTTT
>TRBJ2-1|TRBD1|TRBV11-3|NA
CASSLVGQGGYNEQFF
TGTGCCAGCAGCTTAGTCGGACAGGGTGGCTACAATGAGCAGTTCTTC
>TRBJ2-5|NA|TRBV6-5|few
CASSPSWRGQETQYF
TGTGCCAGCAGTCCTTCCTGGCGGGGTCAAGAGACCCAGTACTTC
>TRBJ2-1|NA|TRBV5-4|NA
CASSLARGTSYNEQFF
TGTGCCAGCAGCTTGGCTCGGGGGACCTCCTACAATGAGCAGTTCTTC
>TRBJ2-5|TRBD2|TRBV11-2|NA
CASSLSSGANQETQYF
TGTGCCAGCAGCTTATCAAGCGGGGCCAACCAAGAGACCCAGTACTTC
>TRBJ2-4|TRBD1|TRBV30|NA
CAWTADRGGIQYF
TGTGCCTGGACCGCCGACAGGGGTGGCATTCAGTACTTC
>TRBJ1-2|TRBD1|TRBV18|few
CASSLTGGGSYGYTF
TGTGCCAGCTCCCTAACAGGGGGCGGAAGCTATGGCTACACCTTC
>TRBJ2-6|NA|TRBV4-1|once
CASSQDQASGANVLTF
TGCGCCAGCAGCCAAGATCAAGCCTCTGGGGCCAACGTCCTGACTTTC
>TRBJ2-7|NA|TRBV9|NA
CASSDTTGAGVHEQYF
TGTGCCAGCAGCGACACGACCGGGGCAGGGGTGCACGAGCAGTACTTC